One sample yielded the 29 T cell receptor beta chains listed below, sequenced in a study of CD8 T cells in Susac syndrome. RNA amounts of about 0.5 to 1 ug underwent reverse transcription with random hexamers. Using its own MiXCR run on the immunoSEQ multiplex PCR reads, TCRdb lists one record per CDR3 protein. The top ten clones hold nearly 0.085% of a sample with 120,000 to 150,000 distinct CDR3 sequences, roughly 95% of them seen once. Material: CD4+ T cells from PBMCs. The receptors were gathered from a human donor in good health.

The rearrangement links TRBV30 to TRBJ1-5; a weak D match, TRBD1 (5 bases). The germline CDR1 and CDR2 sequences are GTSNPN and SVGIG (reference sequence). The V and J ends lost 1 base and 6 bases respectively, with 7 bases between them. This CDR3 is 12 amino acids long. The CDR3: CAWSGGGQPQHF. The CDR3 region has the DNA TGTGCCTGGAGTGGGGGGGGTCAGCCCCAGCATTTT.

This clonotype was found a few times. This rearrangement joins TRBV18 to TRBJ2-3, with unresolved D. This CDR3 is 13 amino acids long. The germline V and J ends were trimmed by 3 bases and 0 bases, with 4 bases remaining between them. The V gene's germline CDR1 is KGHSH and CDR2 LQKENI. The CDR3 here is CASSPLSTDTQYF. The CDR3 bases are TGTGCCAGCTCACCCCTGAGCACAGATACGCAGTATTTT.

The V call is TRBV27, the J call TRBJ1-1, with D uncertain. The CDR3 has 14 residues. Germline CDR1 MNHEY, CDR2 SMNVEV (reference sequence). V was pared by 2 bases and J by 1 base, with 8 bases between. The CDR3 protein is CASSLNWENTEAFF. CDR3 DNA sequence: TGTGCCAGCAGTTTAAATTGGGAGAACACTGAAGCTTTCTTT.

This chain connects TRBV20-1 to TRBJ2-1, with 14 nucleotides matching TRBD2. This CDR3 is built from 16 residues. After removal of 5 bases from V and 4 bases from J, the junction contained 7 bases not matched to a gene. The germline V gene encodes CDR1 DFQATT and CDR2 SNEGSKA (reference sequence). CDR3 bases: TGCAGTGCTCCGGGGACTAGCGGGAGTTGGTACAATGAGCAGTTCTTC. This sequence encodes CSAPGTSGSWYNEQFF.

This chain connects TRBV5-1 to TRBJ1-1; D is undetermined. V lost 0 bases, J lost 4 bases, and 13 bases lay in between. In germline, CDR1 is SGHRS, CDR2 YFSETQ. The CDR3 is 15 amino acids. The CDR3 coding sequence is TGCGCCAGCAGCTTGGAGGGCGGGAGGAGCACTGAAGCTTTCTTT. Translating gives CASSLEGGRSTEAFF. Full variable domain (remainder filled in from reference TRBV5-1 and TRBJ1-1): KAGVTQTPRYLIKTRGQQVTLSCSPISGHRSVSWYQQTPGQGLQFLFEYFSETQRNKGNFPGRFSGRQFSNSRSEMNVSTLELGDSALYLCASSLEGGRSTEAFFGQGTRLTVV.

The CDR3 nucleotides read TGTGCCTGGAGTCCTCAGTTGAACACTGAAGCTTTCTTT. The encoded protein is CAWSPQLNTEAFF. The chain links TRBV30 to TRBJ1-1; D uncertain. This CDR3 comprises 13 residues. Germline CDR1 is GTSNPN and CDR2 is SVGIG (reference sequence). The V gene lost 2 bases and the J gene lost 0 bases, with 7 bases spanning the gap.

The CDR3 bases are TGTGCCTGGAGTGTACTAGACCGGGTTCGGACAGAGACCCAGTACTTC. Its protein is CAWSVLDRVRTETQYF. This sequence joins TRBV30 and TRBJ2-5; weak D call: TRBD2 (5 bases). Between the trimmed V and J ends, which lost 0 bases and 4 bases, there was a span of 18 bases. The CDR3 runs 16 residues. From germline, CDR1 is GTSNPN and CDR2 SVGIG (reference sequence).

The CDR3, as DNA: TGTGCCAGCCTACAGGGGACCTTCACAGATACGCAGTATTTT. It is translated as CASLQGTFTDTQYF. The chain combines TRBV2 with TRBJ2-3; 7 nucleotides match TRBD1. CDR1 is SNHLY, CDR2 FYNNEI, per germline. Losses at the gene ends were 8 bases for V and 2 bases for J; bases not matched to a gene: 7. The CDR3 contains 14 residues.

The chain is built from TRBV14 and TRBJ2-7; D is possibly TRBD1 or TRBD2 (5 bases each). Germline V gene data show CDR1 as SGHDN and CDR2 as FVKESK. V lost 3 bases, J lost 3 bases, and 12 bases lay in between. This CDR3 comprises 14 residues. CDR3 coding DNA: TGTGCCAGCAGCCACCCGGGACGCCTCTACGAGCAGTACTTC. Amino acids: CASSHPGRLYEQYF.

The chain has TRBV3-1 and TRBJ2-7; D gene unclear. Germline V gives CDR1 LGHDT, CDR2 YNNKEL (reference sequence). This CDR3 has 13 residues. Trimming took off 0 bases at V and 2 bases at J, with 5 bases between the two ends. This chain's CDR3 is CASSQDLTYEQYF. The CDR3 DNA reads TGTGCCAGCAGCCAAGACCTCACCTACGAGCAGTACTTC.

This chain connects TRBV3-1 to TRBJ2-3; tentative D call: TRBD1 (5 bases). Germline V gene sequence: CDR1 LGHDT, CDR2 YNNKEL (reference sequence). V lost 8 bases, J lost 3 bases, and 18 bases lay in between. The CDR3 has 15 residues. CDR3 coding DNA: TGTGCCAGCGGAGCCAAATGGGGCTCTACAGATACGCAGTATTTT. Protein sequence: CASGAKWGSTDTQYF.

V is TRBV7-2 and J is TRBJ2-7; TRBD2 matches 12 bases. The CDR3 totals 18 residues. Germline CDR1 reads SGHTA; CDR2 reads FQGNSA. With 5 bases clipped from V and 3 bases from J, the junction kept 14 bases outside the gene matches. For the CDR3, the DNA is TGTGCCAGCAGCGCCGGGACTAGCGGGCCCGGGGCCTTCTACGAGCAGTACTTC. This translates into CASSAGTSGPGAFYEQYF.

This clonotype was seen just once. This CDR3 is CSARDSLALGPYEQYF. CDR3 sequence (DNA): TGCAGTGCTAGAGATTCGCTAGCTTTAGGGCCCTACGAGCAGTACTTC. The chain employs TRBV20-1 and TRBJ2-7; TRBD2 might be the D (5 bases). V lost 0 bases and J 2 bases, leaving 17 bases between the germline ends. CDR3 length equals 16 residues. The V gene's germline CDR1 is DFQATT and CDR2 SNEGSKA (reference sequence).

This chain joins TRBV5-1 and TRBJ2-2; 7 positions agree with TRBD1. V was clipped by 0 bases and J by 0 bases; unmatched bases: 2. Germline lookup yields CDR1 SGHRS and CDR2 YFSETQ. This CDR3 comprises 16 residues. DNA for the CDR3: TGCGCCAGCAGCTTGGATGGGACAGCGAACACCGGGGAGCTGTTTTTT. Encoded protein: CASSLDGTANTGELFF.

The V and J genes are TRBV2 and TRBJ2-1; 14 bases map to TRBD2. CDR1 is SNHLY and CDR2 is FYNNEI in the germline V gene. Trimming took 5 bases from V and 0 from J; bases not matched to a gene: 9. The CDR3 loop spans 19 amino acids. The DNA of the CDR3 is TGTGCCAGCAGTACTAGACTAGCGGGAGGGTCGAGCTCCTACAATGAGCAGTTCTTC. It codes for CASSTRLAGGSSSYNEQFF.

The CDR3 protein is CASTFDRHNTEAFF. In DNA form, the CDR3 reads TGTGCCAGCACCTTTGACAGGCACAACACTGAAGCTTTCTTT. The V call is TRBV3-1, the J call TRBJ1-1; possible D gene TRBD1, 6 bases. Germline V CDR1 and CDR2: LGHDT, YNNKEL (reference sequence). Trimming stripped 7 bases from V and 2 bases from J, with 14 bases between. This CDR3 contains 14 residues.

The chain employs TRBV6-4 and TRBJ2-1; 9 positions agree with TRBD2. Germline assignment: CDR1 MRHNA and CDR2 SNTAGT. With 4 bases clipped from V and 6 bases from J, the junction kept 10 bases outside the gene matches. The CDR3 extends over 16 amino acids. For the CDR3, the DNA is TGTGCCAGCAGTGTCTATGCGGGAGGGCCAGGCAATGAGCAGTTCTTC. The encoded protein is CASSVYAGGPGNEQFF.

The chain employs TRBV4-1 and TRBJ1-2, with D maybe TRBD1 (6 bases). The CDR3 contains 14 residues. Trimming took 0 bases from V and 8 from J, leaving 13 bases between them. Per the germline V gene, CDR1 is MGHRA and CDR2 is YSYEKL. CDR3 amino acids: CASSQDPQGGGYTF. Written as DNA, the CDR3 is TGCGCCAGCAGCCAAGATCCACAGGGAGGAGGCTACACCTTC.

In this sample, this clonotype turned up once. The V and J genes are TRBV5-1 and TRBJ1-4; 10 nucleotides align to TRBD1. Germline V lookup: CDR1 SGHRS, CDR2 YFSETQ. J gave up 8 bases and V 2 bases, and 9 bases lay outside the gene matches. The CDR3 totals 16 residues. The DNA of the CDR3 is TGCGCCAGCAGCTTAACCCCGGGACAGGGGTGGGAAAAACTGTTTTTT. It is translated as CASSLTPGQGWEKLFF.

The rearrangement links TRBV7-2 to TRBJ2-6, with D unclear. The CDR3 spans 17 residues. V was trimmed by 0 bases and J by 0 bases, leaving 9 bases between them. Germline V gives CDR1 SGHTA, CDR2 FQGNSA. CDR3 loop: CASSLADSFSGANVLTF. The CDR3 DNA reads as TGTGCCAGCAGCTTAGCTGATTCCTTCTCTGGGGCCAACGTCCTGACTTTC.

V usage is TRBV28 and J usage is TRBJ1-1; weak D call: TRBD1 (5 bases). CDR1 is MDHEN, CDR2 SYDVKM, per germline. The V end was cut by 4 bases, the J end by 4 bases, with 10 bases between. This CDR3 spans 13 amino acids. The CDR3 reads CASSSPGRTEAFF. The CDR3 nucleotides read TGTGCCAGCAGTTCCCCGGGACGCACTGAAGCTTTCTTT.

The chain employs TRBV5-1 and TRBJ1-1, with 7 bases identical to TRBD1. Unmatched junction bases numbered 4, after V lost 1 base and J lost 4 bases. CDR1 SGHRS and CDR2 YFSETQ come from the germline V gene. The CDR3 contains 14 residues. DNA of the CDR3: TGCGCCAGCAGCTTGCGGAACAGGGGCACTGAAGCTTTCTTT. This translates into CASSLRNRGTEAFF.

There are a few counts of this clonotype. V usage is TRBV29-1 and J usage is TRBJ2-7; 8 nucleotides match TRBD1. After removal of 4 bases from V and 3 bases from J, the junction contained 5 bases not matched to a gene. CDR1 is SQVTM, CDR2 ANQGSEA, per germline. The CDR3 has 13 residues. CDR3 region: CSVVGQGLYEQYF. CDR3 DNA sequence: TGCAGCGTTGTCGGACAGGGACTCTACGAGCAGTACTTC.

A note on this clonotype: The junction does not match germline at one end; this may be a read error. This rearrangement joins TRBV12-3 or TRBV12-4 to TRBJ1-1; D remains unclear. CDR3 size: 14 residues. The CDR3 sequence: CASSLEGLNTEDFF. CDR3 DNA: TGTGCCAGCAGTTTAGAGGGATTGAACACTGAAGATTTCTTT.

CDR3 sequence reads: CASSPKQGGEQYF. CDR3 nucleotides: TGCGCCAGCAGCCCTAAACAGGGAGGCGAGCAGTACTTC. The chain carries TRBV5-1 and TRBJ2-7, with D tentatively TRBD1 or TRBD2 (6 bases each). The CDR3 is 13 amino acids. CDR1 is SGHRS, CDR2 YFSETQ, per germline. Deletions cut 4 bases from V and 6 bases from J, with 14 bases between.

CDR3 sequence reads: CSARDHRAGANVLTF. The CDR3 DNA reads TGCAGTGCTAGAGATCACAGGGCTGGGGCCAACGTCCTGACTTTC. The rearrangement joins TRBV20-1 to TRBJ2-6; a weak D match, TRBD1 (6 bases). V was clipped by 0 bases and J by 2 bases, with 8 bases between them. Per germline, CDR1 DFQATT and CDR2 SNEGSKA (reference sequence). CDR3 length equals 15 residues.

The rearrangement uses TRBV12-3 or TRBV12-4 and TRBJ1-4; 7 nucleotides align to TRBD1. V lost 2 bases to trimming and J lost 7 bases; unmatched junction nucleotides: 4. This CDR3 is 14 amino acids long. The CDR3 bases are TGTGCCAGCAGTTTAAGACAGGGCGGTGAAAAACTGTTTTTT. This translates into CASSLRQGGEKLFF.

The genes are TRBV30 and TRBJ1-1; TRBD1 aligns across 7 bases. CDR3 length: 12 amino acids. The V and J ends lost 3 bases and 3 bases, in that order; junction bases with no gene match: 1. The germline V gene encodes CDR1 GTSNPN and CDR2 SVGIG (reference sequence). CDR3 bases: TGTGCCTGGAGACAGGGGTACACTGAAGCTTTCTTT. Residues: CAWRQGYTEAFF. Full variable domain (missing parts from reference TRBV30 and TRBJ1-1): SQTIHQWPATLVQPVGSPLSLECTVEGTSNPNLYWYRQAAGRGLQLLFYSVGIGQISSEVPQNLSASRPQDRQFILSSKKLLLSDSGFYLCAWRQGYTEAFFGQGTRLTVV.

The chain uses TRBV18 and TRBJ2-5, with D uncertain. Trimming stripped 4 bases from V and 4 bases from J, with 13 bases between. CDR1 and CDR2 from the germline V gene are KGHSH and LQKENI. This CDR3 is 14 amino acids long. In DNA, the CDR3 is TGTGCCAGCTCACAATACCCCCGGGCAGAGACCCAGTACTTC. Amino acid sequence: CASSQYPRAETQYF.